What follows is one T cell receptor (beta chain) and its context. Its antigen is still unknown. This entry comes from a study of T-cell memory formation after mild COVID-19. Study background: Clustering of TCRs was largely donor specific. Findings of the study overall: Prior to infection, memory already included some responding clones, suggesting cross-reactive memory joined. The study found contracting CD4+ clones mainly in CM and EM and contracting CD8+ clones in EMRA.

Unmatched junction bases numbered 3, after V lost 6 bases and J lost 3 bases. This CDR3 region has 13 residues. The germline V gene encodes CDR1 KGHDR and CDR2 SFDVKD. TCR alpha and TCR beta cDNA libraries carrying sample barcodes and UMIs were produced by 5'RACE using constant-segment primers. TCRdb itself ran the 5' RACE reads through MiXCR, one entry per CDR3 protein. The sample includes around 340,000 distinct CDR3 sequences, around a sixth of them seen just once. This TCR was recovered from a man aged 18-30 years who had mild COVID-19 (a few samples of this study predate the infection). Cell type and time point are not known. The chain combines TRBV24-1 with TRBJ2-5; 7 nucleotides agree with TRBD1. Sequenced: PBMCs or a T cell subset sorted from them (not recorded which). The CDR3 region is CATSFGTEETQYF. The CDR3 bases are TGTGCCACCAGTTTCGGGACAGAAGAGACCCAGTACTTC.